These T cell receptor beta chains were read from a single sample in a study of blood T cell repertoires in COVID-19. TCRdb's table, derived via immunoSEQ multiplex PCR, lists solely in-frame clones and lacks some. Here the sample spans some 250,000 clones, more than 75% being singletons. Material for sequencing was peripheral blood. The receptors here all came from a woman aged 25 to 39 who had recovered from COVID-19. CDR3s include the opening cysteine and the closing phenylalanine or tryptophan. D genes are given only for firm matches. Rows may omit the clone size; those that give it use once, few, many or a size class.

j_gene | d_gene | v_gene | abundance | CDR3aa | CDR3nt
TRBJ2-7 | TRBD1 | TRBV2 | . | CASSEGQGSYEQYF | TGTGCCAGCAGTGAGGGACAGGGGTCCTACGAGCAGTACTTC
TRBJ1-3 | . | TRBV19 | . | CASSTSGNTIYF | TGTGCCAGTAGTACGTCTGGAAACACCATATATTTT
TRBJ2-5 | TRBD2 | TRBV15 | . | CATGSGDRNQETQYF | TGTGCCACCGGTAGCGGGGACCGAAACCAAGAGACCCAGTACTTC
TRBJ2-7 | TRBD2 | TRBV4-3 | . | CASSQEPSGDEQYF | TGCGCCAGCAGCCAAGAGCCTAGCGGGGACGAGCAGTACTTC
TRBJ2-3 | TRBD2 | TRBV6-2/TRBV6-3 | . | CASSKRGLAGASSTDTQYF | TGTGCCAGCAGTAAGAGGGGCCTAGCGGGGGCCTCTAGCACAGATACGCAGTATTTT
TRBJ2-1 | . | TRBV19 | . | CASVSRAGARTYNEQFF | TGTGCCAGTGTCTCTCGCGCGGGGGCTCGGACCTACAATGAGCAGTTCTTC
TRBJ2-3 | TRBD2 | TRBV5-4 | few | CASSQGLAGETSTDTQYF | TGTGCCAGCAGCCAGGGACTAGCGGGGGAGACTAGCACAGATACGCAGTATTTT
TRBJ2-5 | TRBD2 | TRBV6-5 | . | CAGDRAGGKTQYF | TGTGCCGGCGACAGGGCGGGGGGGAAGACCCAGTACTTC
TRBJ2-2 | . | TRBV29-1 | . | CSVKDSLTGELFF | TGCAGCGTTAAGGACAGTTTAACCGGGGAGCTGTTTTTT
TRBJ2-7 | TRBD1 | TRBV2 | once | CASSGDRAYEQYF | TGTGCCAGCAGTGGGGACAGAGCCTACGAGCAGTACTTC
TRBJ1-2 | TRBD1 | TRBV19 | many | CASSANPGQGAVGYTF | TGTGCCAGTAGTGCGAACCCGGGACAGGGGGCGGTTGGCTACACCTTC
TRBJ1-3 | TRBD1 | TRBV9 | once | CASSQRTGDYDTIYF | TGTGCCAGCAGCCAACGAACAGGGGATTACGACACCATATATTTT
TRBJ1-5 | . | TRBV27 | . | CASSLLGAGSNQPQHF | TGTGCCAGCAGTTTACTGGGAGCTGGGAGCAATCAGCCCCAGCATTTT
TRBJ1-2 | TRBD1 | TRBV10-3 | . | CAIRDAGTGFSGGYTF | TGTGCCATCAGGGATGCCGGGACAGGCTTCAGCGGAGGCTACACCTTC
TRBJ1-5 | TRBD1 | TRBV6-4 | . | CASSATGVQPQHF | TGTGCCAGCAGTGCCACAGGGGTTCAGCCCCAGCATTTT
TRBJ1-2 | TRBD1 | TRBV9 | . | CASSAEGQGVNYGYTF | TGTGCCAGCAGCGCAGAGGGACAGGGGGTTAACTATGGCTACACCTTC
TRBJ2-2 | . | TRBV5-1 | . | CASGGAGTGELFF | TGCGCCAGCGGGGGGGCAGGCACCGGGGAGCTGTTTTTT
TRBJ2-1 | TRBD2 | TRBV6-1 | . | CASSDLAGGLSEQFF | TGTGCCAGCAGTGACCTAGCGGGGGGGCTGAGTGAGCAGTTCTTC
TRBJ1-5 | . | TRBV2 | once | CASCLRNQPQHF | TGTGCCAGCTGCCTGCGGAATCAGCCCCAGCATTTT
TRBJ2-7 | . | TRBV5-4 | . | CASSFRTAQGRNYYEQYF | TGTGCCAGCAGCTTTCGAACGGCTCAGGGGCGAAATTACTACGAGCAGTACTTC
TRBJ2-1 | TRBD2 | TRBV18 | . | CASGAGGNEQFF | TGTGCCAGCGGTGCGGGGGGCAATGAGCAGTTCTTC
TRBJ2-5 | . | TRBV5-1 | . | CASSLDGRAQETQYF | TGCGCCAGCAGCTTAGATGGCAGGGCCCAAGAGACCCAGTACTTC
TRBJ2-3 | . | TRBV11-1 | . | CASSLGRVGGSDTQYF | TGTGCCAGCAGCTTAGGACGGGTTGGTGGATCAGATACGCAGTATTTT
TRBJ1-1 | . | TRBV30 | few | CAWSTGLNTEAFF | TGTGCCTGGAGTACGGGACTAAACACTGAAGCTTTCTTT
TRBJ2-7 | . | TRBV15 | . | CATSSNGYEQYF | TGTGCCACCAGTTCGAACGGCTACGAGCAGTACTTC
TRBJ2-3 | TRBD2 | TRBV24-1 | . | CATSETGTSGVYSTDTQYF | TGTGCCACCAGTGAAACCGGGACTAGCGGGGTCTACAGCACAGATACGCAGTATTTT
TRBJ1-5 | . | TRBV6-6 | . | CASSDTGNQPQHF | TGTGCCAGTTCCGACACGGGGAATCAGCCCCAGCATTTT
TRBJ2-7 | TRBD1 | TRBV9 | . | CASSRQGQGSYEQYF | TGTGCCAGCAGCCGACAGGGTCAAGGCTCCTACGAGCAGTACTTC
TRBJ1-1 | . | TRBV18 | . | CASSPTAWEAFF | TGTGCCAGCTCACCAACAGCTTGGGAAGCTTTCTTT
TRBJ1-6 | TRBD1 | TRBV9 | . | CASSVEGQYNSPLHF | TGTGCCAGCAGCGTAGAGGGACAGTATAATTCACCCCTCCACTTT
TRBJ2-2 | TRBD2 | TRBV6-6 | . | CASRRGGNTGELFF | TGTGCCAGCCGACGGGGGGGGAACACCGGGGAGCTGTTTTTT
TRBJ1-1 | TRBD1 | TRBV13 | . | CASSRDSKAFF | TGTGCCAGCAGCAGGGACAGTAAAGCTTTCTTT
TRBJ1-2 | . | TRBV14 | . | CASSQDRRALGGYTF | TGTGCCAGCAGCCAAGATCGGCGGGCTTTGGGGGGCTACACCTTC